Below, 22 T cell receptor beta chains from the same sample are listed, as sequenced in a study of beta chain features in type 1 diabetes (dated by TCRdb to 2016 to 2018). What the study reported, not specific to this receptor: Type 1 diabetes patients showed a moderate but significant shortening of TCRB CDR3 length in all four CD4+ subsets.

The antigens for these receptors are not known. The method was the immunoSEQ multiplex PCR assay. All of the isolated RNA was reverse transcribed with the High Capacity cDNA Reverse Transcription Kit, so expressed TCRB transcripts were sequenced. TCRdb limited this immuneACCESS table to in-frame rearrangements with V and J called. A share of clones is missing; checked studies link under half to unresolved V genes, and the rest is unexplained. The sample contains about 360,000 clones, roughly 12% of them found a single time. The biggest ten clones account for 0.0085% to 0.012% of the sample. Sequencing was done on a sample of naive CD4+ T cells from blood. The cell subset or site tag for this specimen amounts to: true naive CD4+ T cells. These receptors were obtained from a woman between 18 and 30 years old with type 1 diabetes.

This clone was found a few times. The V and J genes are TRBV29-1 and TRBJ2-1, with D perhaps TRBD2 (6 bases). This CDR3 is 15 amino acids long. The V gene lost 6 bases and the J gene lost 2 bases, with 17 bases spanning the gap. The germline gives CDR1 SQVTM, CDR2 ANQGSEA. This CDR3 reads CSVPSEGAAYNEQFF. CDR3 sequence (DNA): TGCAGCGTCCCTTCGGAGGGAGCCGCCTACAATGAGCAGTTCTTC.

The V and J genes are TRBV5-1 and TRBJ2-7, with a tentative D call TRBD2 (6 bases). CDR3 length equals 14 residues. CDR1 and CDR2 (germline): SGHRS, YFSETQ. V shed 0 bases and J shed 2 bases, with 9 bases lying between them. The CDR3: CASSLDGEAYEQYF. CDR3 bases: TGCGCCAGCAGCTTGGACGGGGAGGCCTACGAGCAGTACTTC. Full variable domain (remainder filled in from reference TRBV5-1 and TRBJ2-7): KAGVTQTPRYLIKTRGQQVTLSCSPISGHRSVSWYQQTPGQGLQFLFEYFSETQRNKGNFPGRFSGRQFSNSRSEMNVSTLELGDSALYLCASSLDGEAYEQYFGPGTRLTVT.

The V gene is TRBV5-6, the J gene TRBJ2-7, with 7 nucleotides matching TRBD2. CDR1 and CDR2 from the germline V gene are SGHDT and YYEEEE. The CDR3 totals 14 residues. The ends lost 0 bases at V and 2 bases at J; junction bases unmatched: 2. CDR3 nucleotide sequence: TGTGCCAGCAGCTTGGCCCGGGGGGCCTACGAGCAGTACTTC. Encoded protein: CASSLARGAYEQYF. Based on the CDR3 plus reference TRBV5-6 and TRBJ2-7, the full variable domain is DAGVTQSPTHLIKTRGQQVTLRCSPKSGHDTVSWYQQALGQGPQFIFQYYEEEERQRGNFPDRFSGHQFPNYSSELNVNALLLGDSALYLCASSLARGAYEQYFGPGTRLTVT.

V usage is TRBV7-9 and J usage is TRBJ1-1; 7 nucleotides line up with TRBD1. The CDR3 spans 16 residues. Trimming removed 4 bases from V and 1 base from J; junction bases left unmatched: 9. The germline gives CDR1 SEHNR, CDR2 FQNEAQ (reference sequence). The CDR3 reads CASSSLGDSKNTEAFF. CDR3 DNA sequence: TGTGCCAGCAGCTCTCTGGGGGACAGCAAGAACACTGAAGCTTTCTTT. The whole variable domain, remainder taken from reference TRBV7-9 and TRBJ1-1, is DTGVSQNPRHKITKRGQNVTFRCDPISEHNRLYWYRQTLGQGPEFLTYFQNEAQLEKSRLLSDRFSAERPKGSFSTLEIQRTEQGDSAMYLCASSSLGDSKNTEAFFGQGTRLTVV.

This chain joins TRBV7-2 and TRBJ2-3, with 8 nucleotides matching TRBD1. The CDR3 extends over 15 amino acids. The V segment lost 1 base and the J segment 2 bases; nucleotides outside the gene matches: 2. CDR1 is SGHTA, CDR2 FQGNSA, per germline. The CDR3 nucleotides are TGTGCCAGCAGCTTAGGGACAGGGAACACAGATACGCAGTATTTT. Protein sequence: CASSLGTGNTDTQYF.

The chain has TRBV5-4 and TRBJ2-3; TRBD2 matches 8 bases. With 9 bases clipped from V and 4 bases from J, the junction kept 7 bases outside the gene matches. CDR1 SGHNT and CDR2 YYREEE come from the germline V gene (reference sequence). CDR3 size: 13 residues. The CDR3, as DNA: TGTGCCACCAGAGCGGGGGACCCAGATACGCAGTATTTT. Protein: CATRAGDPDTQYF. The whole variable domain, remainder taken from reference TRBV5-4 and TRBJ2-3, is ETGVTQSPTHLIKTRGQQVTLRCSSQSGHNTVSWYQQALGQGPQFIFQYYREEENGRGNFPPRFSGLQFPNYSSELNVNALELDDSALYLCATRAGDPDTQYFGPGTRLTVL.

The chain joins TRBV11-2 to TRBJ2-5, with TRBD2 as a possible D gene (6 bases). CDR3 size: 14 residues. The germline V and J ends were trimmed by 3 bases and 3 bases, with 11 bases remaining between them. Germline V gene lookup returns CDR1 SGHAT and CDR2 FQNNGV. The CDR3 here is CASSFKTREETQYF. Here the CDR3 DNA reads TGTGCCAGCAGCTTTAAGACTAGAGAAGAGACCCAGTACTTC.

This clone came up a few times. The J gene is TRBJ2-3, the V gene TRBV4-3; 7 positions agree with TRBD2. V was pared by 0 bases and J by 2 bases, with 14 bases of the junction left unmatched. The length of the CDR3 is 19 residues. Germline lookup yields CDR1 LGHNA and CDR2 YSLEER. CDR3 region: CASSQDAAGAADLTDTQYF. For the CDR3, the DNA is TGCGCCAGCAGCCAAGACGCCGCGGGAGCAGCGGATCTCACAGATACGCAGTATTTT.

This clone turned up a few times. This sequence joins TRBV27 and TRBJ1-1; D ambiguous. Germline CDR1 and CDR2: MNHEY and SMNVEV (reference sequence). The length of the CDR3 is 13 residues. V was pared by 4 bases and J by 1 base, with 7 bases between. This CDR3 is CASSWAPNTEAFF. CDR3 nucleotide sequence: TGTGCCAGCAGTTGGGCCCCGAACACTGAAGCTTTCTTT.

The chain uses TRBV5-6 and TRBJ2-2; weak D call: TRBD1 (5 bases). This CDR3 comprises 13 residues. Germline CDR1 reads SGHDT; CDR2 reads YYEEEE. Between the trimmed V and J ends, which lost 5 bases and 2 bases, there was a span of 7 bases. The CDR3 is CASRTVNTGELFF. CDR3 in DNA: TGTGCCAGCAGGACAGTTAACACCGGGGAGCTGTTTTTT.

This clone appeared a few times. The J gene is TRBJ1-6, the V gene TRBV6-6, with D uncertain. Trimming took 10 bases from V and 5 from J, leaving 9 bases between them. Germline CDR1 MNHNY, CDR2 SVGAGI (reference sequence). CDR3 size: 12 residues. The chain's CDR3 is CATHDNNSPLHF. CDR3 nucleotides: TGTGCCACACACGATAATAATTCACCCCTCCACTTT.

The chain is built from TRBV18 and TRBJ1-5; TRBD1 is a possible D gene (5 bases). V lost 6 bases to trimming and J lost 9 bases, with 18 bases between them. CDR3 length: 14 amino acids. Germline assignment: CDR1 KGHSH and CDR2 LQKENI. DNA of the CDR3: TGTGCCAGCTCGCCGGACACTCTTAGTCGGCCCCAGCATTTT. It encodes CASSPDTLSRPQHF.

This chain links TRBV6-4 with TRBJ2-3, with 11 bases identical to TRBD2. From germline, CDR1 is MRHNA and CDR2 SNTAGT. The CDR3 extends over 15 amino acids. V shed 4 bases and J 4 bases; nucleotides not matched to a gene: 4. The CDR3 region has the DNA TGTGCCAGCAGTGCCGGGACTAGCGGACCAGATACGCAGTATTTT. It is translated as CASSAGTSGPDTQYF.

This clone came up a few times. The genes are TRBV15 and TRBJ2-2; a possible D gene is TRBD1 (7 bases). The CDR3 has 15 amino acids. Trimming pared 6 bases from V and 5 bases from J, leaving 16 bases between. Germline CDR1 is LNHNV and CDR2 is YYDKDF (reference sequence). CDR3 amino acids: CATREIAGGTGELFF. The CDR3 nucleotides read TGTGCCACCAGAGAGATCGCAGGGGGGACCGGGGAGCTGTTTTTT.

This clone came up a few times. The genes are TRBV30 and TRBJ1-4; D is uncertain. V was pared by 5 bases and J by 3 bases, with 10 bases between. Germline CDR1 reads GTSNPN; CDR2 reads SVGIG (reference sequence). This CDR3 is 13 amino acids long. The CDR3 nucleotides are TGTGCCTGGGGTTCCCGCGCTAATGAAAAACTGTTTTTT. Its protein is CAWGSRANEKLFF.

The chain couples TRBV7-2 to TRBJ2-6, with TRBD2 matching over 9 bases. Germline CDR1 SGHTA, CDR2 FQGNSA. V was pared by 3 bases and J by 0 bases, with 6 bases of the junction left unmatched. The CDR3 has 18 amino acids. The CDR3 nucleotides are TGTGCCAGCAGCTTTACCGGGACTAGCTTCTCTGGGGCCAACGTCCTGACTTTC. Protein sequence: CASSFTGTSFSGANVLTF.

Turning to this clone: The identical CDR3 is also encoded by other nucleotide sequences in the sample. The DNA for the CDR3 is TGTGCCAGTAGTATCCCCCTGCGGCCCCAGCATTTT. Residues: CASSIPLRPQHF. This chain links TRBV19 with TRBJ1-5; D gene ambiguous. Trimming took 3 bases from V and 9 from J, leaving 9 bases between them. The CDR3 has 12 residues. Germline CDR1 and CDR2: LNHDA and SQIVND (reference sequence).

The chain employs TRBV19 and TRBJ2-5; TRBD2 aligns across 7 bases. The CDR3 extends over 14 amino acids. V lost 9 bases to trimming and J lost 3 bases; unmatched junction nucleotides: 10. The germline gives CDR1 LNHDA, CDR2 SQIVND (reference sequence). The CDR3 bases are TGTGCCAGCAGGAGAGCGGGAAAGGAAGAGACCCAGTACTTC. It encodes CASRRAGKEETQYF.

V gene TRBV7-2 combines with J gene TRBJ2-5; TRBD2 matches at 7 bases. This CDR3 region has 14 residues. J was trimmed by 10 bases and V by 5 bases; bases with no gene match: 13. Germline CDR1 is SGHTA and CDR2 is FQGNSA. Here the CDR3 DNA reads TGTGCCAGCAGCCCCCGGGACTCGGCGGGGGACCAGTACTTC. Protein sequence: CASSPRDSAGDQYF. The full variable domain, completed using reference TRBV7-2 and TRBJ2-5, is GAGVSQSPSNKVTEKGKDVELRCDPISGHTALYWYRQSLGQGLEFLIYFQGNSAPDKSGLPSDRFSAERTGGSVSTLTIQRTQQEDSAVYLCASSPRDSAGDQYFGPGTRLLVL.

This clone occurred a few times. Other nucleotide sequences from this sample produce the same CDR3. The chain recombines TRBV6-5 with TRBJ2-3, with a weak D call TRBD2 (6 bases). Trimming took off 0 bases at V and 1 base at J, with 11 bases between the two ends. The CDR3 runs to 16 residues. In germline, CDR1 is MNHEY, CDR2 SVGAGI. CDR3: CASSYSGGIGTDTQYF. CDR3 coding DNA: TGTGCCAGCAGTTACTCGGGGGGAATAGGCACAGATACGCAGTATTTT.

A few counts support this clone. The chain links TRBV7-9 to TRBJ2-3, with TRBD2 identical over 10 bases. Germline V gene data show CDR1 as SEHNR and CDR2 as FQNEAQ (reference sequence). CDR3 size: 14 residues. J was trimmed by 6 bases and V by 8 bases; bases with no gene match: 8. CDR3: CASRGAGGRDTQYF. CDR3 coding DNA: TGTGCCAGCCGTGGAGCGGGGGGGCGGGATACGCAGTATTTT.

This rearrangement joins TRBV27 to TRBJ2-3; a weak D match, TRBD2 (5 bases). V lost 5 bases and J lost 1, with 10 bases in between. This CDR3 comprises 14 residues. Germline assignment: CDR1 MNHEY and CDR2 SMNVEV (reference sequence). The CDR3 DNA reads TGTGCCAGCAGTCCCGACGGGGGCACAGATACGCAGTATTTT. It specifies CASSPDGGTDTQYF.